This T cell receptor (beta chain) was captured by sequencing in a study of graft-versus-host responses after intestinal transplantation. Data came from immunoSEQ multiplex PCR; TCRdb stores just in-frame clones and leaves some out. Of about 15,000 clones in the sample, around 33% were seen once. Overall study findings and caveats: GvH clones turned up in recipient marrow; some had shown up first in ileum or blood.

Plating of about 200,000 CFSE-labeled responder cells was done together with about 200,000 irradiated, violet-dye-labeled stimulator cells. V was pared by 7 bases and J by 3 bases, with 7 bases between. Germline V gene data show CDR1 as MDHEN and CDR2 as SYDVKM. This CDR3 has 11 residues. This clone was seen more than once but under ten times. The sequence came from a human patient who received an intestinal transplant. The sample here was alloreactive CD4+ T cells from a mixed lymphocyte reaction culture, taken before intestinal transplant. Subset described: CFSE-low proliferating T cells sorted from roughly six-day pre-transplant mixed lymphocyte reaction (GvH or HvG direction). The V gene is TRBV28, the J gene TRBJ2-7; TRBD1 might be the D (6 bases). As DNA, the CDR3 is TGTGCCAGCACCAGGGGCTACGAGCAGTACTTC. Amino acid sequence: CASTRGYEQYF. Based on the CDR3 plus reference TRBV28 and TRBJ2-7, the full variable domain is DVKVTQSSRYLVKRTGEKVFLECVQDMDHENMFWYRQDPGLGLRLIYFSYDVKMKEKGDIPEGYSVSREKKERFSLILESASTNQTSMYLCASTRGYEQYFGPGTRLTVT.